This paragraph reports one TCR beta chain. The antigen is unknown. An end of the junction differs from the germline gene, which may be a read error. A mixed TRB-A/B primer pool amplified rearranged TRB by multiplex touch-down PCR. One entry per CDR3 protein, called by TCRdb with MiXCR from the multiplex PCR reads. This table holds several thousand distinct CDR3 sequences, about 40% found once. The sample belongs to a study of T cell repertoires in aging, cancer and after chemotherapy. Study context: Glioblastoma patients receiving temozolomide-based therapy gave paired samples before and after chemotherapy.

This CDR3 has 14 residues. Germline loops: CDR1 SGHNT, CDR2 YENEEA. Amplification of TCR beta used genomic DNA extracted from peripheral blood. Whole-study results and caveats: Across the chemotherapy interval, each cancer cohort showed higher median generation probability, suggesting thymic rebound.

The sequenced material came from blood. The sequence was collected from a human donor with a solid tumor. This rearrangement joins TRBV11-3 to TRBJ2-5; tentatively, D is TRBD1 or TRBD2 (7 bases each). In DNA form, the CDR3 reads TGTGCCACCAGCAGGGGGGGGGCCCAAGAGACCCAGTACTTC. Amino acids: CATSRGGAQETQYF.